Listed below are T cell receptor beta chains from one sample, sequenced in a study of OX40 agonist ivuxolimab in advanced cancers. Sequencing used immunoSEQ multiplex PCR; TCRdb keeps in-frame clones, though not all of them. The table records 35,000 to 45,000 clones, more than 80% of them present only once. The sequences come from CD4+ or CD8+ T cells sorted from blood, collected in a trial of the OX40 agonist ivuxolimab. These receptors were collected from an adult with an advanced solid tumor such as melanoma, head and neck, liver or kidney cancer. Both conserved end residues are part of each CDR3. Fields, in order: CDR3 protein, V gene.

CDR3aa: CASTWGGSGELFF
v_gene: TRBV27

CDR3aa: CASSLGTGGVSTDTQYF
v_gene: TRBV7-9

CDR3aa: CAISEGTEIYGYTF
v_gene: TRBV10-3

CDR3aa: CASSLDPGGSSPLHF
v_gene: TRBV27

CDR3aa: CASSEAYYGYTF
v_gene: TRBV6-1

CDR3aa: CASSPLPLVGTQYF
v_gene: TRBV27

CDR3aa: CASRGTSGRAAGETQYF
v_gene: TRBV2

CDR3aa: CASSGGTSGAYEQYF
v_gene: TRBV5-4

CDR3aa: CASSPPSGQRGAFF
v_gene: TRBV2

CDR3aa: CASSFAGVGLQETQYF
v_gene: TRBV5-1

CDR3aa: CASIDRLNLGYTF
v_gene: TRBV2

CDR3aa: CASSIRHNTEAFF
v_gene: TRBV19

CDR3aa: CASGLGGSKYNEQFF
v_gene: TRBV6-1

CDR3aa: CASSEGQGPSYGYTF
v_gene: TRBV6-1

CDR3aa: CASSHRQETQYF
v_gene: TRBV16

CDR3aa: CASSPPQLATDTQYF
v_gene: TRBV28

CDR3aa: CASSQGTSGPDTQYF
v_gene: TRBV14

CDR3aa: CASSLSIGDTEAFF
v_gene: TRBV27

CDR3aa: CASSGEGQTYYEQYF
v_gene: TRBV5-1

CDR3aa: CASREEGSEQYF
v_gene: TRBV28

CDR3aa: CASGADRGGNEQYF
v_gene: TRBV28

CDR3aa: CATTVAIGTYEQYF
v_gene: TRBV28

CDR3aa: CAISKAGTSYEQYF
v_gene: TRBV6-6

CDR3aa: CASSLGGQGAYGYTF
v_gene: TRBV11-2

CDR3aa: CASSLGTGQETQYF
v_gene: TRBV27

CDR3aa: CAWSFSGASGDTQYF
v_gene: TRBV30

CDR3aa: CASSLGDSSYNEQFF
v_gene: TRBV7-7

CDR3aa: CASSLGVGASSYNEQFF
v_gene: TRBV5-6

CDR3aa: CASSQIFTGGSGNTIYF
v_gene: TRBV4-1

CDR3aa: CASSLVGTPYGQYF
v_gene: TRBV11-3

CDR3aa: CAWSVPGQGHEKLFF
v_gene: TRBV30

CDR3aa: CASSLVTGTGELFF
v_gene: TRBV4-1

CDR3aa: CASSGGTGEAFF
v_gene: TRBV13

CDR3aa: CASSLDILGKTQYF
v_gene: TRBV7-9

CDR3aa: CASSWTSGGAYNEQFF
v_gene: TRBV7-6